A selection of T cell receptor beta chains follows, all from one sample in a study of blood T cell repertoires in COVID-19. Generated by immunoSEQ multiplex PCR, the TCRdb table keeps only in-frame clones and is missing some. The sample has around 160,000 clones; roughly 84% are singletons. What was sequenced was PBMCs or T cells enriched from blood (not recorded which). These receptors all stem from a woman between 50 and 59 years old who had been exposed to COVID-19. Each CDR3 is given with its conserved first and last residue. Fields, in order: V gene, J gene, clone size, D gene, CDR3 DNA, CDR3 protein. A D gene is named only where the DNA matches it firmly. A row's size may be missing; if present it is once, few, many or a size class.

TRBV7-6,TRBJ2-1,.,.,TGTGCCAGCAGCTTAGGAGGCGGGAACCACAATGAGCAGTTCTTC,CASSLGGGNHNEQFF
TRBV7-2,TRBJ2-7,.,.,TGTGCCAGCAGCTTAGGAGCGGAGTACGAGCAGTACTTC,CASSLGAEYEQYF
TRBV23-1,TRBJ1-3,.,.,TGCGCCAGCCCCTCGAGGGTGGGCTCTGGAAACACCATATATTTT,CASPSRVGSGNTIYF
TRBV7-3,TRBJ1-1,.,.,TGTGCCAGCAGCTTAAGGGCCTTAACTGAAGCTTTCTTT,CASSLRALTEAFF
TRBV6-5,TRBJ1-2,.,.,TGTGCCAGCAGTTACGCGGGTCACTATGGCTACACCTTC,CASSYAGHYGYTF
TRBV12-3/TRBV12-4,TRBJ1-2,once,TRBD1,TGTGCCAGCAGTCGGGACAGGCGCTATGGCTACACCTTC,CASSRDRRYGYTF
TRBV12-3/TRBV12-4,TRBJ2-3,.,TRBD2,TGTGCCAGCTCCGGGACTAGCGGGGTGACCCTGTATTTT,CASSGTSGVTLYF
TRBV3-1/TRBV3-2,TRBJ2-1,.,TRBD1,TGTGCCAGCAGCCTGGGGACAGGGGAGGGCGATGAGCAGTTCTTC,CASSLGTGEGDEQFF
TRBV5-6,TRBJ1-1,.,TRBD1,TGTGCCAGCACCTTGGTGGGACAGGGTCGCGCTGAAGCTTTCTTT,CASTLVGQGRAEAFF
TRBV7-2,TRBJ2-1,.,TRBD2,TGTGCCAGCAGCCCCGGGGGGTTCTCCTACAATGAGCAGTTCTTC,CASSPGGFSYNEQFF
TRBV5-8,TRBJ2-2,.,TRBD1,TGTGCCAGCAGCTTGGGGACAGGGGTTCCCGGGGAGCTGTTTTTT,CASSLGTGVPGELFF
TRBV12-3/TRBV12-4,TRBJ2-1,.,.,TGTGCCAGCAGTCGGGACTCCCGGAATGAGCAGTTCTTC,CASSRDSRNEQFF
TRBV11-3,TRBJ2-2,.,TRBD1,TGTGCCAGCAGCCCCGGACAGGGAAACACCGGGGAGCTGTTTTTT,CASSPGQGNTGELFF
TRBV28,TRBJ2-4,.,TRBD1,TGTGCCAGCAGACAAGGACAGGGGGGTGTCGGTAACATTCAGTACTTC,CASRQGQGGVGNIQYF
TRBV7-9,TRBJ2-1,.,TRBD2,TGTGCCAGCAGCCTAGCGGGAGTCGACAATGAGCAGTTCTTC,CASSLAGVDNEQFF
TRBV7-8,TRBJ2-2,.,.,TGTGCCAGCAGCTTACAACAGGTCTCCACCGGGGAGCTGTTTTTT,CASSLQQVSTGELFF
TRBV6-5,TRBJ2-7,.,TRBD1,TGTGCCAGCAGCTTGACAGGGAGTTACGAGCAGTACTTC,CASSLTGSYEQYF
TRBV4-2,TRBJ2-1,.,TRBD2,TGTGCCAGCAGCCAAGACTTTGATAGCGGGAGTAGGAATGAGCAGTTCTTC,CASSQDFDSGSRNEQFF
TRBV18,TRBJ2-1,.,TRBD1,TGTGCCAGCTCACCACTTTCAGGGGGCAATGAGCAGTTCTTC,CASSPLSGGNEQFF
TRBV2,TRBJ1-5,few,TRBD1,TGTGCCAGCAGTGAAAAGACAGGGGGCGCTCCTGGCAATCAGCCCCAGCATTTT,CASSEKTGGAPGNQPQHF
TRBV9,TRBJ2-5,.,.,TGTGCCAGCAGCTCCGACCCGGGGGTCGGGGCCCAGTACTTC,CASSSDPGVGAQYF
TRBV6-5,TRBJ2-5,.,TRBD2,TGTGCCAGCAGCACAGATAGCGGGTACCAAGAGACCCAGTACTTC,CASSTDSGYQETQYF
TRBV19,TRBJ2-5,.,TRBD1,TGTGCCAGTAGCCGGGGCAGGGGGATGGAGACCCAGTACTTC,CASSRGRGMETQYF
TRBV2,TRBJ1-1,.,TRBD1,TGTGCCAGCAGCCCCCGGACAGGAGAGAACACTGAAGCTTTCTTT,CASSPRTGENTEAFF
TRBV6-2/TRBV6-3,TRBJ1-2,.,.,TGTGCCAGCAGTTACGTGGGGGCGAGGGTCTATGGCTACACCTTC,CASSYVGARVYGYTF
TRBV9,TRBJ2-7,.,TRBD2,TGTGCCAGCAGCACAGGACTAGCGGGGGGGAGCGAGCAGTACTTC,CASSTGLAGGSEQYF
TRBV12-5,TRBJ2-7,.,TRBD1,TGTGCTAGTGGTACAGGGGGGATGTACGTCTTC,CASGTGGMYVF
TRBV5-1,TRBJ1-4,few,.,TGCGCCAGCAGGGGCGTTGGGAATGAAAAACTGTTTTTT,CASRGVGNEKLFF
TRBV7-6,TRBJ2-1,.,TRBD2,TGTGCCAGCAGCCCACTAGCGGGAGGCTACAATGAGCAGTTCTTC,CASSPLAGGYNEQFF
TRBV14,TRBJ2-4,.,TRBD1,TGTGCCAGCAGCCATCTGATACCCGGGACAGGGAAAAACATTCAGTACTTC,CASSHLIPGTGKNIQYF
TRBV29-1,TRBJ1-2,.,.,TGCAGCGTTGACCTGCAGGGCCTCCTCCCTAACTATGGCTACACCTTC,CSVDLQGLLPNYGYTF
TRBV3-1/TRBV3-2,TRBJ1-6,.,.,TGTGCCAGCAGCCCCTACCAGGGCAGCAATTCACCCCTCCACTTT,CASSPYQGSNSPLHF
TRBV5-1,TRBJ2-7,.,TRBD2,TGCGCCAGCAGCGCCCGGAGCGGGAACTACGAGCAGTACTTC,CASSARSGNYEQYF
TRBV5-1,TRBJ2-7,.,TRBD1,TGCGCCAGCCATTTAGGACAGGGGATAGCCTACGAGCAGTACTTC,CASHLGQGIAYEQYF
TRBV5-5,TRBJ2-3,.,TRBD2,TGTGCCAGCAGCTTGGGGACTAGCGGAAGAACAGATACGCAGTATTTT,CASSLGTSGRTDTQYF
TRBV13,TRBJ2-1,once,TRBD2,TGTGCCAGCAGACAGACTAGCGGGAGTACCCCCTACAATGAGCAGTTCTTC,CASRQTSGSTPYNEQFF
TRBV2,TRBJ2-7,.,.,TGTGCCAGCAGGGCTGGTCTGCACGAGCAGTACTTC,CASRAGLHEQYF
TRBV5-1,TRBJ1-2,.,.,TGCGCCAGCAGCGACGGGTATGGCTACACCTTC,CASSDGYGYTF
TRBV2,TRBJ2-7,.,TRBD2,TGTGCCAGCAGTCCCCGGGGTGCGGGAGGGCCACGTGTCCACGAGCAGTACTTC,CASSPRGAGGPRVHEQYF
TRBV27,TRBJ1-4,.,.,TGTGCCAGCACGGAGGCTCTCATGAATGAAAAACTGTTTTTT,CASTEALMNEKLFF
TRBV5-6,TRBJ2-7,.,.,TGTGCCAGCAACCCCCTGTCGGGAGATAATGGGGACGAGCAGTACTTC,CASNPLSGDNGDEQYF
TRBV19,TRBJ1-2,.,TRBD1,TGTGCCAGTAGTATCCCGCCCGGGACAGGAGTTGGCTACACCTTC,CASSIPPGTGVGYTF
TRBV6-2/TRBV6-3,TRBJ1-1,.,.,TGTGCCAGCAGTTACCCGCGTAGTACTGAAGCTTTCTTT,CASSYPRSTEAFF
TRBV5-1,TRBJ2-3,.,.,TGCGCCAGCAGCTTGTGGGGGGGCCCAGATACGCAGTATTTT,CASSLWGGPDTQYF
TRBV19,TRBJ2-1,.,TRBD2,TGTGCCAGTAGTATTGGGACTAGCGGGAGGAGGTCCTACAATGAGCAGTTCTTC,CASSIGTSGRRSYNEQFF